These T cell receptor beta chains were read from a single sample in a study of shared clonotypes between healthy human individuals. Method: immunoSEQ multiplex PCR; TCRdb's copy keeps in-frame clones and lacks some. The sample has some 1,900,000 clones, about 94% seen once. Sequenced: naive CD8+ T cells sorted from blood. Source of these receptors: a man between 18 and 35 years old in good health. Each CDR3 is given with its conserved first and last residue. D genes are given only for firm matches. The size entry is marked missing in some rows and otherwise reads once, few, many or a size class.

j_gene,d_gene,abundance,v_gene,CDR3nt,CDR3aa
TRBJ2-3,NA,NA,TRBV30,TGTGCCTGGAGTGGATTTTCCCCAATAGACAGGTTAGGCACAGATACGCAGTATTTT,CAWSGFSPIDRLGTDTQYF
TRBJ2-4,NA,NA,TRBV7-6,TGTGCCAGCAGCTCAGGGGAGGGAAACATTCAGTACTTC,CASSSGEGNIQYF
TRBJ2-7,NA,NA,TRBV27,TGTGCCAGCAGTTTCGACACCAGCTCCTACGAGCAGTACTTC,CASSFDTSSYEQYF
TRBJ2-7,TRBD2,NA,TRBV29-1,TGCAGCGTTGACAGGGAGGGGACCTACGAGCAGTACTTC,CSVDREGTYEQYF
TRBJ2-1,TRBD2,NA,TRBV6-5,TGTGCCAGCGGGCGGGAGGATGAGCAGTTCTTC,CASGREDEQFF
TRBJ1-1,NA,NA,TRBV19,TGTGCCAGTAGTATCCCGCAGGAGAGACCCTTCACTGAAGCTTTCTTT,CASSIPQERPFTEAFF
TRBJ2-3,TRBD2,NA,TRBV30,TGTGCCTGGAGTTTGGGACTAGCCTCTAGCACAGATACGCAGTATTTT,CAWSLGLASSTDTQYF
TRBJ2-3,NA,NA,TRBV2,TGTGCCAGCACCGGCACGACGTCTAGCACAGATACGCAGTATTTT,CASTGTTSSTDTQYF
TRBJ1-6,NA,NA,TRBV4-3,TGCGCCAGCAGCCCGCGAGGGTTGAGCAATTCACCCCTCCACTTT,CASSPRGLSNSPLHF
TRBJ2-7,TRBD2,NA,TRBV2,TGTGCCAGCAGTCTCAGCGGGAGCAGCTCCTACGAGCAGTACTTC,CASSLSGSSSYEQYF
TRBJ1-2,TRBD1,NA,TRBV27,TGTGCCAGCAGTTGGGACAGGAACTCCTATGGCTACACCTTC,CASSWDRNSYGYTF
TRBJ2-5,NA,NA,TRBV11-2,TGTGCCAGCAGCTTGGGGGGGGCCGAGACCCAGTACTTC,CASSLGGAETQYF
TRBJ2-3,NA,NA,TRBV13,TGTGCCAGCAGCCGAAAGGGGAGCACAGATACGCAGTATTTT,CASSRKGSTDTQYF
TRBJ1-3,NA,NA,TRBV13,TGTGCCAGCAGCCCTAATCCTGGGGGCAGGCCTGGAAACACCATATATTTT,CASSPNPGGRPGNTIYF
TRBJ2-1,TRBD2,NA,TRBV11-2,TGTGCCAGCAGCTTAGGGGCGGGGGTAAACAATGAGCAGTTCTTC,CASSLGAGVNNEQFF
TRBJ2-3,NA,NA,TRBV10-2,TGCGCCAGCAGTGAGTCGAATGGGGGCGCGATTCCAGATACGCAGTATTTT,CASSESNGGAIPDTQYF
TRBJ2-5,NA,NA,TRBV28,TGTGCCAGCAGTTCGTCCTACGAAGAGTCGGAGGAGACCCAGTACTTC,CASSSSYEESEETQYF
TRBJ2-4,NA,once,TRBV6-6,TGTGCCAGCAGTCATTCAGGGAATTCAGCCAAAAACATTCAGTACTTC,CASSHSGNSAKNIQYF
TRBJ1-3,NA,NA,TRBV30,TGTGCCTGGAGTTCCAGCTCTGGAAACACCATATATTTT,CAWSSSSGNTIYF
TRBJ2-1,TRBD2,NA,TRBV5-4,TGTGCCAGCAGCTCTAGCGGGGAAGAGCAGTTCTTC,CASSSSGEEQFF